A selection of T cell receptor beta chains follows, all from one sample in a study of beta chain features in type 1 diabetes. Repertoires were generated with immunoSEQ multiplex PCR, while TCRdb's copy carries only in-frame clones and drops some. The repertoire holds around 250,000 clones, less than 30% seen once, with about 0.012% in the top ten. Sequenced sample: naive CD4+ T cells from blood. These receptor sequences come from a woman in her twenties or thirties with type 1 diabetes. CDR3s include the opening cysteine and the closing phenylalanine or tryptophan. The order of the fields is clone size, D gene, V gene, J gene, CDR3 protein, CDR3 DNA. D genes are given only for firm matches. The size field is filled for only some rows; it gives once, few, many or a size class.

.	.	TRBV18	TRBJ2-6	CASSPPEGGANVLTF	TGTGCCAGCTCACCACCGGAGGGTGGGGCCAACGTCCTGACTTTC
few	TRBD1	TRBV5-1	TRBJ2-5	CASRAGTGETQYF	TGCGCCAGCAGGGCCGGGACAGGGGAGACCCAGTACTTC
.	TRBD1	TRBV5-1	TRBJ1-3	CASSPTGGTGNTIYF	TGCGCCAGCAGCCCGACAGGGGGAACCGGAAACACCATATATTTT
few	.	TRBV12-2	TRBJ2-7	CASRPGGRDSYEQYF	TGTGCAAGTCGCCCAGGGGGCAGGGACTCCTACGAGCAGTACTTC
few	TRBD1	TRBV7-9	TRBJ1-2	CASSPITGEWYGYTF	TGTGCCAGCAGCCCAATTACAGGGGAGTGGTATGGCTACACCTTC
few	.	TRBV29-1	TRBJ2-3	CSVEQGGGTDTQYF	TGCAGCGTTGAACAGGGGGGCGGCACAGATACGCAGTATTTT
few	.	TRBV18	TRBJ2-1	CASSPSSEQFF	TGTGCCAGCTCCCCAAGTAGTGAGCAGTTCTTC
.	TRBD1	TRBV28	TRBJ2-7	CASSSPTGVDYEQYF	TGTGCCAGCAGTTCCCCTACAGGGGTCGACTACGAGCAGTACTTC
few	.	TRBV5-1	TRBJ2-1	CASSSQDRSNEQFF	TGCGCCAGCAGCTCCCAAGACAGGTCGAATGAGCAGTTCTTC
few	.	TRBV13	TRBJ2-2	CASSFIIASGLNTGELFF	TGTGCCAGCAGCTTCATTATCGCCTCGGGACTGAACACCGGGGAGCTGTTTTTT
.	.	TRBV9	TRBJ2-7	CASSVDPGVSTYEQYF	TGTGCCAGCAGCGTAGATCCGGGAGTAAGTACCTACGAGCAGTACTTC
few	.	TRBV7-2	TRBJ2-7	CASSSRDSPYEQYF	TGTGCCAGCAGCTCGCGGGACTCCCCCTACGAGCAGTACTTC
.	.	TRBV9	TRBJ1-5	CASSVGVNSNQPQHF	TGTGCCAGCAGCGTAGGAGTGAATAGCAATCAGCCCCAGCATTTT
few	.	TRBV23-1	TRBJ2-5	CASSQTIKLIQETQYF	TGCGCCAGCAGTCAAACCATTAAACTGATACAAGAGACCCAGTACTTC
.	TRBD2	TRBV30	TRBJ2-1	CAWSKQLAGEQFF	TGTGCCTGGAGTAAACAATTAGCGGGAGAGCAGTTCTTC
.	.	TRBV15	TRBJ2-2	CATSTRSGELFF	TGTGCCACCAGCACCCGGTCCGGGGAGCTGTTTTTT
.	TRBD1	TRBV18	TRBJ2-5	CASSARQGAGTQYF	TGTGCCAGCTCAGCACGACAGGGGGCGGGGACCCAGTACTTC